Here is one T cell receptor (beta chain) with its context. The CDR3 is 16 residues long. CDR1 is LGHDT and CDR2 is YNNKEL in the germline V gene (reference sequence). Between the trimmed V and J ends, which lost 3 bases and 4 bases, there was a span of 18 bases. This specimen belongs to a study of blood T cell repertoires in COVID-19. Across the study: Nucleic acid was either cDNA or gDNA, and it came from T cells, B-cell-depleted T cells, or PBMCs.

Repertoires were generated with immunoSEQ multiplex PCR, while TCRdb's copy carries only in-frame clones and drops some. The repertoire consists of tens of thousands of clones, with more than 60% occurring once and the leading ten covering approximately 15%. The specimen sequenced was peripheral blood. The rearrangement joins TRBV3-1 (or the pseudogene TRBV3-2) to TRBJ1-1; D is perhaps TRBD1 (6 bases). This clonotype was sampled from a woman aged 70-85 years with acute or convalescent COVID-19. The CDR3: CASSQLRGRGGTEAFF. The CDR3 coding sequence is TGTGCCAGCAGCCAGCTAAGGGGTAGGGGGGGCACTGAAGCTTTCTTT.